This TCR beta chain was sequenced during a study of T cells in localized non-small cell lung cancer. Sequencing was performed with immunoSEQ multiplex PCR; in TCRdb, only in-frame clones are kept and a portion is missing. The table has about 57,000 clones, roughly 92% seen once. On this clone: Its antigen is still unknown.

CDR1 is LNHDA and CDR2 is SQIVND in the germline V gene (reference sequence). The V segment lost 7 bases and the J segment 0 bases; nucleotides outside the gene matches: 10. The CDR3 totals 17 residues. Overall study results and limits: Out of the top 100 tumor clones, a median around 57 were seen in adjacent lung. Among the tissues sampled, uninvolved adjacent lung had the highest T cell clonality, above tumor. Without multi-region sequencing, intratumor heterogeneity could not be excluded.

This sequence joins TRBV19 and TRBJ2-1; 9 bases match TRBD2. The sequencing here drew on peripheral blood, taken before any cancer treatment. This TCR was sampled from a man between 40 and 70 years old with stage I lung adenocarcinoma. DNA of the CDR3: TGTGCCAGTAACCTAAGGGCGGGGGGGAGCTCCTACAATGAGCAGTTCTTC. It specifies CASNLRAGGSSYNEQFF. The entire variable domain, with the rest obtained from reference TRBV19 and TRBJ2-1, is as follows: DGGITQSPKYLFRKEGQNVTLSCEQNLNHDAMYWYRQDPGQGLRLIYYSQIVNDFQKGDIAEGYSVSREKKESFPLTVTSAQKNPTAFYLCASNLRAGGSSYNEQFFGPGTRLTVL.